This T cell receptor beta chain derives from a study of siplizumab effects on memory and regulatory T cells. Study-level results: The authors mapped only a minor fraction of alloreactive clones to unstimulated subsets. On average, roughly 69% of mappable alloreactive CD4+ clones were Treg-derived under siplizumab, against 26.9% in controls.

About this clone: Its matching antigen is unknown.

Profiling relied on immunoSEQ multiplex PCR, and the TCRdb table lists in-frame clones only, not all of them. The sample yields 100,000 or so clones, around 90% seen once. The sample comprised Tregs sorted from blood. The TCR sequence derives from a human donor in good health.

DNA for the CDR3: TGTGCCAGCTCACCACGGACGGGGGAGACCCAGTACTTC. Amino acids: CASSPRTGETQYF. V gene TRBV18 combines with J gene TRBJ2-5; TRBD2 might be the D (5 bases). V lost 1 base to trimming and J lost 5 bases, with 8 bases between them. Germline lookup yields CDR1 KGHSH and CDR2 LQKENI. CDR3 length: 13 amino acids.